The next 3 T cell receptor beta chains were all read from a single sample in a study of blood T cell repertoires in COVID-19. Here immunoSEQ multiplex PCR was the method, and the copy in TCRdb shows in-frame clones only, minus some. The sample contains approximately 470,000 clones, approximately 90% of which appear only once. Sample: PBMCs or T cells enriched from blood (not recorded which). All receptors derive from a young woman who had recovered from COVID-19.

The V gene is TRBV5-1, the J gene TRBJ2-2; D may be TRBD1 (5 bases). This CDR3 comprises 15 residues. Germline V gene sequence: CDR1 SGHRS, CDR2 YFSETQ. The V gene lost 5 bases and the J gene lost 5 bases, with 16 bases spanning the gap. The CDR3 sequence is CASRPSGSGTGELFF. CDR3 bases: TGCGCCAGCAGACCCTCAGGGTCTGGGACCGGGGAGCTGTTTTTT. The entire variable domain, with the rest obtained from reference TRBV5-1 and TRBJ2-2, is as follows: KAGVTQTPRYLIKTRGQQVTLSCSPISGHRSVSWYQQTPGQGLQFLFEYFSETQRNKGNFPGRFSGRQFSNSRSEMNVSTLELGDSALYLCASRPSGSGTGELFFGEGSRLTVL.

This chain joins TRBV7-3 and TRBJ2-4, with TRBD2 matching 11 bases. The CDR3 consists of 17 residues. CDR1 and CDR2 (germline): SGHTA, FQGTGA. With V trimmed by 11 bases and J by 1 base, 13 bases remained unmatched. The CDR3 region is CAPELVAGGHAKNIQYF. For the CDR3, the DNA is TGTGCCCCCGAATTGGTAGCGGGGGGGCATGCCAAAAACATTCAGTACTTC.

V gene TRBV5-4 combines with J gene TRBJ2-1; D is perhaps TRBD2 (5 bases). Germline V gene data show CDR1 as SGHNT and CDR2 as YYREEE (reference sequence). The CDR3 extends over 14 amino acids. Trimming shortened V by 4 bases and J by 9 bases, and 17 bases separated the two germline ends. This CDR3 is CASSPPGSFGEQFF. In DNA form, the CDR3 reads TGTGCCAGCAGCCCACCGGGGTCCTTTGGTGAGCAGTTCTTC.